This is a list of T cell receptor beta chains from one sample in a study of T cells after somatic rescue of genetic block. Sequencing used immunoSEQ multiplex PCR; TCRdb keeps in-frame clones, though not all of them. In the table there are 80,000 to 100,000 clones, 85% to 90% of which are singletons. The specimen sequenced was peripheral blood mononuclear cells (PBMCs). These receptor sequences come from a woman under 30. Each CDR3 is given with its conserved first and last residue.

j_gene,v_gene,CDR3aa
TRBJ2-7,TRBV28,CASSSTGGEEEQYF
TRBJ2-7,TRBV18,CASSFYQDGSYEQYF
TRBJ1-5,TRBV27,CASRTTGGGQPQHF
TRBJ1-4,TRBV2,CASNGGLYEKLFF
TRBJ1-5,TRBV28,CASSGTGHGYSNQPQHF
TRBJ2-2,TRBV19,CASSSQGTGELFF
TRBJ2-7,TRBV6-5,CASSAQGPYEQYF
TRBJ2-1,TRBV6-5,CASSYSGGSPYNEQFF
TRBJ1-1,TRBV27,CASSLGGNTEAFF
TRBJ2-7,TRBV6-1,CASKAGLAVGYEQYF
TRBJ2-1,TRBV7-9,CASGTGGLLGGNEQFF
TRBJ2-1,TRBV27,CASSLGAGWGNEQFF
TRBJ2-1,TRBV11-3,CASSSPDLSYNEQFF
TRBJ1-2,TRBV30,CAWSEGPNYGYTF
TRBJ1-5,TRBV5-6,CASSLESSSNQPQHF